These 23 T cell receptor beta chains originate from one sample sequenced in a study of PD-L1 blockade in urothelial cancer. The sample's time point: pretreatment peripheral blood. The repertoire was sequenced with immunoSEQ multiplex PCR; TCRdb's copy has only in-frame clones and lacks some. There are about 76,000 clones in the sample; 75% to 90% occur only once, and approximately 5% lies in the top ten. Specimen: PBMCs, collected around atezolizumab (anti-PD-L1) treatment. The receptors come from a man aged 65 to 79 with urothelial cancer.

V is TRBV28 and J is TRBJ1-5, with D maybe TRBD1 (6 bases). This CDR3 spans 14 amino acids. Germline V gene lookup returns CDR1 MDHEN and CDR2 SYDVKM. Deletions cut 6 bases from V and 0 bases from J, with 9 bases between. In DNA, the CDR3 is TGTGCCAGCAGGGGACAACTTAGCAATCAGCCCCAGCATTTT. It encodes CASRGQLSNQPQHF.

The rearrangement uses TRBV6-1 and TRBJ2-2, with a possible D match to TRBD2 (6 bases). Germline V gives CDR1 MNHNS, CDR2 SASEGT. V lost 10 bases, J lost 5 bases, and 14 bases lay in between. This CDR3 is 13 amino acids long. CDR3 in DNA: TGTGCCACCAACGTGGCGGGGACCGGGGAGCTGTTTTTT. This codes for CATNVAGTGELFF.

This clone was observed a handful of times. The chain couples TRBV2 to TRBJ1-5; 7 bases are a match to TRBD1. After removal of 4 bases from V and 5 bases from J, the junction contained 5 bases not matched to a gene. The germline V gene encodes CDR1 SNHLY and CDR2 FYNNEI. The CDR3 has 14 amino acids. CDR3 sequence reads: CASSARTGDQPQHF. For the CDR3, the DNA is TGTGCCAGCAGTGCACGGACAGGAGATCAGCCCCAGCATTTT.

V and J are TRBV5-4 and TRBJ1-1; D possibly corresponds to TRBD1 (5 bases). The CDR3 is 13 amino acids. Trimming left V 4 bases short and J 5 bases short, with 12 bases between. Germline V gene lookup returns CDR1 SGHNT and CDR2 YYREEE (reference sequence). CDR3 DNA sequence: TGTGCCAGCAGCCGTGGGGGGGGAACTGAAGCTTTCTTT. This encodes CASSRGGGTEAFF.

The rearrangement uses TRBV28 and TRBJ2-7, with TRBD2 as a possible D gene (5 bases). The CDR3 is 11 amino acids. From germline, CDR1 is MDHEN and CDR2 SYDVKM. CDR3 sequence (DNA): TGTGCGGCGAGGGCGGTGAACGAGCAGTACTTC. It is translated as CAARAVNEQYF.

The chain links TRBV9 to TRBJ2-3, with TRBD2 matching over 10 bases. Germline loops: CDR1 SGDLS, CDR2 YYNGEE. V lost 4 bases and J lost 1; bases outside the gene matches: 9. This CDR3 has 17 residues. The CDR3 protein is CASSRSPSGSGTDTQYF. CDR3 bases: TGTGCCAGCAGCCGTTCCCCTAGCGGGAGCGGCACAGATACGCAGTATTTT.

This chain uses TRBV27 with TRBJ2-1, with TRBD2 identical over 12 bases. This CDR3 has 17 amino acids. V lost 4 bases and J lost 3; bases outside the gene matches: 7. CDR1 and CDR2 (germline): MNHEY, SMNVEV (reference sequence). Written as DNA, the CDR3 is TGTGCCAGCAGTTCCCGACTAGCGGGAGCTTACTACAATGAGCAGTTCTTC. As protein: CASSSRLAGAYYNEQFF.

V usage is TRBV6-1 and J usage is TRBJ2-1, with a weak D call TRBD1 (5 bases). This CDR3 contains 14 residues. The germline V gene has CDR1 MNHNS and CDR2 SASEGT. The ends were cut back, 11 bases at V and 1 base at J, with 15 bases in the middle. CDR3 in DNA: TGTGCCGCCGAAAAGGGGAATTCCTACAATGAGCAGTTCTTC. It specifies CAAEKGNSYNEQFF.

The chain carries TRBV2 and TRBJ2-3; TRBD1 aligns across 7 bases. With 11 bases clipped from V and 1 base from J, the junction kept 9 bases outside the gene matches. CDR1 is SNHLY and CDR2 is FYNNEI in the germline V gene. The CDR3 is 14 amino acids. The CDR3 coding sequence is TGTGCCTACCTCGAGGGGGCCGGCACAGATACGCAGTATTTT. Translation: CAYLEGAGTDTQYF.

With regard to this clone: Its ends do not fully match the called genes, so a read error is possible. V is TRBV27 and J is TRBJ1-1; D gene unclear. The CDR3 has 15 amino acids. Germline CDR1 and CDR2: MNHEY and SMNVEV (reference sequence). CDR3 in DNA: TGTGCCAGCAGTTTATCTGGGAGTGGGAACTCTGAAGCTTTCTTT. Protein sequence: CASSLSGSGNSEAFF.

V gene TRBV21-1 combines with J gene TRBJ1-5; the tabulated D call, TRBD1, remains unverified against the DNA. TRBV21-1 is reported as a pseudogene. This CDR3 spans 14 amino acids. CDR3 DNA: TGTGCCAGCAGCAAGGGACAGGTAAATCAGCCCCAGCATTTT. As protein: CASSKGQVNQPQHF.

The V and J genes are TRBV10-3 and TRBJ2-2; TRBD2 agrees at 7 bases. Trimming removed 10 bases from V and 5 bases from J; junction bases left unmatched: 7. Germline V CDR1 and CDR2: ENHRY, SYGVKD. The CDR3 is 13 amino acids. CDR3 region: CATYSSGTGELFF. The DNA for the CDR3 is TGTGCCACTTACTCTAGCGGAACCGGGGAGCTGTTTTTT.

This clone was seen a single time. This sequence joins TRBV7-7 and TRBJ2-5, with D possibly matching TRBD1 (5 bases). The CDR3 covers 13 residues. Germline loops: CDR1 SSHAT, CDR2 FNYEAQ (reference sequence). V was shortened by 1 base and J by 4 bases, with 7 bases between the two germline ends. CDR3 DNA sequence: TGTGCCAGCAGCTTAGGCAGGGCAGAGACCCAGTACTTC. This codes for CASSLGRAETQYF.

This clone appeared once. The chain has TRBV6-1 and TRBJ2-5; D might be TRBD2 (6 bases). Germline CDR1 is MNHNS and CDR2 is SASEGT. The V end was cut by 5 bases, the J end by 5 bases, with 18 bases between. The CDR3 has 15 amino acids. The CDR3 here is CASSNLGLIMETQYF. The DNA for the CDR3 is TGTGCCAGCAGTAACCTGGGACTGATCATGGAGACCCAGTACTTC.

The chain links TRBV6-1 to TRBJ1-1; D uncertain. The CDR3 runs 11 residues. V lost 2 bases to trimming and J lost 5 bases, with 3 bases between them. Germline V gene lookup returns CDR1 MNHNS and CDR2 SASEGT. The CDR3 here is CASSEPTEAFF. CDR3 sequence (DNA): TGTGCCAGCAGTGAACCGACTGAAGCTTTCTTT.

The chain has TRBV6-5 and TRBJ1-2; D is perhaps TRBD1 (6 bases). CDR1 is MNHEY, CDR2 SVGAGI, per germline. V lost 11 bases, J lost 0 bases, and 16 bases lay in between. The CDR3 sequence is 14 residues long. The CDR3 bases are TGTGCCGCCAGAAACAGGGCCACTAACTATGGCTACACCTTC. It encodes CAARNRATNYGYTF.

The chain employs TRBV19 and TRBJ2-7; 9 bases align to TRBD2. V was clipped by 11 bases and J by 4 bases; unmatched bases: 15. Germline loops: CDR1 LNHDA, CDR2 SQIVND (reference sequence). The CDR3 length is 15 residues. DNA for the CDR3: TGTGCCTCCACGGAGGCGGGAGGGCCTCGGTACGAGCAGTACTTC. Translated, it gives CASTEAGGPRYEQYF.

V and J are TRBV30 and TRBJ1-2, with TRBD1 identical over 10 bases. Germline CDR1 reads GTSNPN; CDR2 reads SVGIG (reference sequence). This CDR3 has 16 amino acids. The trim removed 1 base at V and 4 bases at J, leaving 9 bases unmatched. The CDR3 loop is CAWSGGQGLPVYGYTF. CDR3 DNA: TGTGCCTGGAGTGGGGGACAGGGGCTCCCGGTCTATGGCTACACCTTC.

The DNA of the CDR3 is TGTGCCAGTAGTATAGACGACACTTCTAGCACAGATACGCAGTATTTT. This gives the protein CASSIDDTSSTDTQYF. The chain uses TRBV19 and TRBJ2-3; D uncertain. From germline, CDR1 is LNHDA and CDR2 SQIVND (reference sequence). Trimming removed 0 bases at V and 0 bases at J, with 10 bases between. The CDR3 covers 16 residues.

The chain is built from TRBV28 and TRBJ1-5; no clear D gene. The CDR3 runs to 13 residues. Germline V gene lookup returns CDR1 MDHEN and CDR2 SYDVKM. The germline V and J ends were trimmed by 3 bases and 7 bases, with 10 bases remaining between them. CDR3 coding DNA: TGTGCCAGCAGTTTTGAAAACAACCAGCCCCAGCATTTT. Amino acid sequence: CASSFENNQPQHF.

This rearrangement joins TRBV2 to TRBJ1-1; 9 bases are a match to TRBD1. Germline V gives CDR1 SNHLY, CDR2 FYNNEI. The V and J ends lost 6 bases and 5 bases, in that order; junction bases with no gene match: 10. The CDR3 runs 15 residues. This CDR3 is CASRGQQGAWTEAFF. Written as DNA, the CDR3 is TGTGCCAGCAGAGGCCAACAGGGGGCTTGGACTGAAGCTTTCTTT.

The chain recombines TRBV13 with TRBJ2-5; TRBD2 matches 10 bases. The germline V gene has CDR1 PRHDT and CDR2 FYEKMQ (reference sequence). V shed 5 bases and J 5 bases; nucleotides not matched to a gene: 20. This CDR3 comprises 19 residues. The CDR3 spells CASSPPTTQLAGSTETQYF. The CDR3 DNA is TGTGCCAGCAGCCCGCCAACGACACAACTAGCGGGATCTACGGAGACCCAGTACTTC.

The V gene is TRBV14, the J gene TRBJ2-1; TRBD2 agrees at 9 bases. The CDR3 runs to 15 residues. V lost 1 base to trimming and J lost 9 bases; unmatched junction nucleotides: 7. Per the germline V gene, CDR1 is SGHDN and CDR2 is FVKESK. The CDR3 nucleotides read TGTGCCAGCAGCCAAGGGGGACTAGCTTCGCGTGAGCAGTTCTTC. Encoded protein: CASSQGGLASREQFF.